This passage covers 8 T cell receptor beta chains from one sample sequenced in a study of blood T cell repertoires in COVID-19. Only in-frame clones appear in the TCRdb table, and some are missing; sequencing was by immunoSEQ multiplex PCR. Here the sample spans about 160,000 clones, less than 85% being singletons. The sequencing sample was made of peripheral blood. These receptors came from a middle-aged woman with COVID-19, enrolled during active disease.

The CDR3 protein is CASRQLRGGTYGYTF. The CDR3 region has the DNA TGTGCCAGCAGGCAATTGCGGGGGGGAACCTATGGCTACACCTTC. V and J are TRBV2 and TRBJ1-2; D perhaps matches TRBD1 (5 bases). There are 15 residues in the CDR3. V was pared by 6 bases and J by 4 bases, with 18 bases between. Germline CDR1 reads SNHLY; CDR2 reads FYNNEI.

V usage is TRBV5-1 and J usage is TRBJ2-1; 11 positions match TRBD2. There are 17 residues in the CDR3. J was trimmed by 7 bases and V by 4 bases; bases with no gene match: 13. Per germline, CDR1 SGHRS and CDR2 YFSETQ. The CDR3 sequence: CASSLPTSGRVGNEQFF. DNA for the CDR3: TGCGCCAGCAGCCTACCCACTAGCGGGAGAGTGGGAAATGAGCAGTTCTTC.

The rearrangement links TRBV29-1 to TRBJ2-1, with D perhaps TRBD2 (5 bases). With 0 bases removed from V and 4 bases from J, the gap between germline ends came to 19 bases. This CDR3 comprises 17 residues. The germline V gene encodes CDR1 SQVTM and CDR2 ANQGSEA. CDR3 nucleotide sequence: TGCAGCGTTGAAGATCTTTTGGGCGGGCCACCTTACAATGAGCAGTTCTTC. This encodes CSVEDLLGGPPYNEQFF.

The V gene is TRBV19, the J gene TRBJ1-5; D ambiguous. Trimming pared 5 bases from V and 7 bases from J, leaving 9 bases between. CDR3 length: 12 residues. From germline, CDR1 is LNHDA and CDR2 SQIVND (reference sequence). The CDR3 protein is CASSLPGQPQHF. The CDR3 DNA reads as TGTGCCAGTAGTCTACCGGGACAGCCCCAGCATTTT.

This clone was picked up one time. The V and J genes are TRBV6-4 and TRBJ2-5, with 10 bases lining up with TRBD1. Germline V CDR1 and CDR2: MRHNA, SNTAGT. CDR3 length: 14 residues. J was trimmed by 4 bases and V by 5 bases; bases with no gene match: 4. CDR3: CASSPTGGGETQYF. The DNA of the CDR3 is TGTGCCAGCAGTCCGACAGGGGGCGGAGAGACCCAGTACTTC.

V gene TRBV18 combines with J gene TRBJ2-1; 8 positions agree with TRBD2. Trimming cost V 2 bases and J 6 bases; bases outside gene matches: 9. The length of the CDR3 is 16 residues. CDR1 and CDR2 from the germline V gene are KGHSH and LQKENI. The CDR3: CASSPAGGYLSNEQFF. The CDR3 nucleotides are TGTGCCAGCTCACCAGCGGGGGGATATTTGTCCAATGAGCAGTTCTTC.

This clone appeared a few times. The genes are TRBV5-1 and TRBJ2-4; 11 bases are shared with TRBD2. The CDR3 covers 15 residues. V trimming: 0 bases; J trimming: 6 bases; junction bases outside the gene matches: 2. In germline, CDR1 is SGHRS, CDR2 YFSETQ. CDR3 protein: CASSLGTSGGNIQYF. The DNA for the CDR3 is TGCGCCAGCAGCTTGGGAACTAGCGGGGGAAACATTCAGTACTTC.

In its sample, this clone was seen once. The chain couples TRBV19 to TRBJ1-5; a possible D gene is TRBD1 (5 bases). V was clipped by 4 bases and J by 2 bases, with 12 bases between them. The CDR3 is 15 residues long. Per germline, CDR1 LNHDA and CDR2 SQIVND (reference sequence). As DNA, the CDR3 is TGTGCCAGTAGTAAGTTGGGGCAGGGCAATCAGCCCCAGCATTTT. It encodes CASSKLGQGNQPQHF. The full variable domain, with the rest looked up from reference TRBV19 and TRBJ1-5, is DGGITQSPKYLFRKEGQNVTLSCEQNLNHDAMYWYRQDPGQGLRLIYYSQIVNDFQKGDIAEGYSVSREKKESFPLTVTSAQKNPTAFYLCASSKLGQGNQPQHFGDGTRLSIL.